This TCR beta chain was obtained from a study of response to subunit inactivated influenza vaccine. From germline, CDR1 is GTSNPN and CDR2 SVGIG (reference sequence). Trimming took 5 bases from V and 7 from J, leaving 13 bases between them. The length of the CDR3 is 12 residues. A single record per CDR3 protein comes from TCRdb applying MiXCR to the RT-PCR reads. The sample lists about 160,000 distinct CDR3 sequences, about 11% occurring once. This clonotype was seen a few times. As yet, its antigen is unknown. Study-level results: The authors suggested that every seasonal influenza vaccination recruits few new T cells.

The receptor was isolated from a man aged 45 to 65 who received an inactivated influenza vaccine. Here the sequenced sample was non-naive T cells sorted from PBMCs, taken 45 days after vaccination. The chain joins TRBV30 to TRBJ2-3; no definite D call. CDR3 coding DNA: TGTGCCTGGGAGGCTGGCATGAATACGCAGTATTTT. Its protein product is CAWEAGMNTQYF.